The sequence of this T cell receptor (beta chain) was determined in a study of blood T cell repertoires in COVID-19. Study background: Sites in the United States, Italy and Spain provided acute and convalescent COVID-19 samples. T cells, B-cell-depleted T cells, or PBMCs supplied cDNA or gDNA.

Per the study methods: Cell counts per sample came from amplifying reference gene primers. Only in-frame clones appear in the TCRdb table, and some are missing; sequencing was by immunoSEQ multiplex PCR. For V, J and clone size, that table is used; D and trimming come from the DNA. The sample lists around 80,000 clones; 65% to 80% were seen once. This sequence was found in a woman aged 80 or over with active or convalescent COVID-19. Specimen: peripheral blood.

The CDR3 DNA follows: TGTGCCTGGAGTCCCGGGGAGGGGCTTGGGGCTTTCTTT. This gives the protein CAWSPGEGLGAFF. V and J are TRBV30 and TRBJ1-1; tentatively, D is TRBD1 (5 bases). This CDR3 comprises 13 residues. Germline CDR1 and CDR2: GTSNPN and SVGIG (reference sequence). Deletions cut 2 bases from V and 11 bases from J, with 18 bases between.